A selection of T cell receptor beta chains follows, all from one sample in a study of control samples from healthy donors and cancer patients. Using immunoSEQ multiplex PCR, the repertoire was profiled, and TCRdb retains in-frame clones only, with some absent. Of more than 50,000 clones in the sample, 65% to 90% were seen once. Sequencing used blood. These receptors were collected from a man aged 40-49 years in good health. Each CDR3 is given with its conserved first and last residue. D genes are given only for firm matches. Clone size is stated in some rows and not others, as once, few, many or a class when expanded.

TGTGCCAGCAACTCGAGGCCCTCCTTGGGAGAGACCCAGTACTTC	CASNSRPSLGETQYF	TRBV2	NA	TRBJ2-5	NA
TGTGCCAGCAGCTTAGCGGTCGCGGGGGGGCCCTCAAATGAGCAGTTCTTC	CASSLAVAGGPSNEQFF	TRBV7-2	once	TRBJ2-1	TRBD2
TGTGCTAGTGGTTTGGTACCGACCCCGGGGACCCTCCACTTT	CASGLVPTPGTLHF	TRBV12-5	NA	TRBJ1-6	NA
TGTGCCAGCAGCGTAGATGGCAGGGGAACTGAAGCTTTCTTT	CASSVDGRGTEAFF	TRBV9	NA	TRBJ1-1	NA
TGTGCCAGCAGCACCCCGGTAGGGGGCGCGGGTTGGGGCACTGAAGCTTTCTTT	CASSTPVGGAGWGTEAFF	TRBV7-8	few	TRBJ1-1	TRBD1
TGTGCCAGTAGTGTCCACAGGGTTGAGACCCAGTACTTC	CASSVHRVETQYF	TRBV19	NA	TRBJ2-5	NA
TGTGCCAGCTCACCACCGGGACAGGGGGCTCTCGAGCAGTACTTC	CASSPPGQGALEQYF	TRBV18	NA	TRBJ2-7	TRBD1
TGTGCCAGCTCACCCGACGGAGCTCTCTCTGGAAACACCATATATTTT	CASSPDGALSGNTIYF	TRBV18	few	TRBJ1-3	NA
TGTGCCGTACTTCGTGGTCATAATTCACCCCTCCACTTT	CAVLRGHNSPLHF	TRBV28	NA	TRBJ1-6	NA
TGTGCCAGCAGTTACTCGTGGCTAGCGGGAAAGGATGAGCAGTTCTTC	CASSYSWLAGKDEQFF	TRBV6-2/TRBV6-3	NA	TRBJ2-1	TRBD2
TGCGCCAGCAGCTTGGTTTCTTTCACCGCATTGGACGGAAACACCATATATTTT	CASSLVSFTALDGNTIYF	TRBV5-1	NA	TRBJ1-3	NA
TGCGCCAGCAGCTCAGCGGGAGCCGTCTACGAGCAGTACTTC	CASSSAGAVYEQYF	TRBV5-1	once	TRBJ2-7	TRBD2
TGTGCCAGCAGGAAAACCGGGACAGCCTCCTACGAGCAGTACTTC	CASRKTGTASYEQYF	TRBV11-2	NA	TRBJ2-7	TRBD1
TGTGCCAGCAGTTTAAGGCTGGGGACCCAGTACTTC	CASSLRLGTQYF	TRBV12-3/TRBV12-4	few	TRBJ2-5	NA
TGTGCCAGCAGCGTAGGTGGGGTTTCGGTCAATGAGCAGTTCTTC	CASSVGGVSVNEQFF	TRBV9	NA	TRBJ2-1	NA
TGTGCCTGGATTGAGTTCAATGAGCAGTTCTTC	CAWIEFNEQFF	TRBV30	NA	TRBJ2-1	NA
TGTGCCAGCAGCCGATCGGACACCTCCTACGAGCAGTACTTC	CASSRSDTSYEQYF	TRBV7-9	NA	TRBJ2-7	NA
TGTGCCAGCAGTCAGGGAAACTATGGCTACACCTTC	CASSQGNYGYTF	TRBV6-5	NA	TRBJ1-2	NA
TGTGCCAGCAGCCGGGGGTCGGCGAATACGCAGTATTTT	CASSRGSANTQYF	TRBV11-3	NA	TRBJ2-3	NA
TGTGCCAGCAGCTTGGACGGTGGGGCGTCCTACAATGAGCAGTTCTTC	CASSLDGGASYNEQFF	TRBV7-3	NA	TRBJ2-1	NA
TGTGCCAGCAGCTTATCCCGGAATCTAGCGGGAGGGTACGAGCAGTACTTC	CASSLSRNLAGGYEQYF	TRBV11-2	NA	TRBJ2-7	TRBD2
TGTGCTGGGAGGGGTCCCTTCTCTGGAAACACCATATATTTT	CAGRGPFSGNTIYF	TRBV6-5	NA	TRBJ1-3	NA
TGTGCCAGCAGCCAAGTCGCTGGACGGAACTATGGCTACACCTTC	CASSQVAGRNYGYTF	TRBV3-1/TRBV3-2	NA	TRBJ1-2	NA
TGTGCCTGGGGCCCTATAAGAGGGGAAAAACTGTTTTTT	CAWGPIRGEKLFF	TRBV30	NA	TRBJ1-4	NA
TGTGCCAGTAGTACAACAGGGGGCTGGTACGAGCAGTACTTC	CASSTTGGWYEQYF	TRBV19	NA	TRBJ2-7	TRBD1
TGTGCCAGCAGCTTGGGTGGACTATCCACAGATACGCAGTATTTT	CASSLGGLSTDTQYF	TRBV5-5	NA	TRBJ2-3	NA
TGTGCCAGCAAGTCAGGACAGTCCCACGAGCAGTACTTC	CASKSGQSHEQYF	TRBV11-3	NA	TRBJ2-7	NA
TGTGCCAGCAGTTTCAGCGGGGGGAGCTCCTACAATGAGCAGTTCTTC	CASSFSGGSSYNEQFF	TRBV7-3	NA	TRBJ2-1	TRBD2
TGTGCCAGCAGCCCTGGACAGAGGTATGGCTACACCTTC	CASSPGQRYGYTF	TRBV11-2	NA	TRBJ1-2	NA
TGTGCCAGCAGCTCCCTGCCGGCGGAGGGCACTGAAGCTTTCTTT	CASSSLPAEGTEAFF	TRBV7-9	NA	TRBJ1-1	NA
TGTGCCAGCAGTGAATATTCCAGGAACATCTACAATGAGCAGTTCTTC	CASSEYSRNIYNEQFF	TRBV25-1	NA	TRBJ2-1	NA
TGTGCCAGCTCACCAGGGGGACCGCGGCGCGAGCAGTACTTC	CASSPGGPRREQYF	TRBV18	NA	TRBJ2-7	NA
TGTGCCAGCAGTGAGGCCCCAGGGAACACTGAAGCTTTCTTT	CASSEAPGNTEAFF	TRBV6-4	NA	TRBJ1-1	NA
TGTGCCAGCAGCTTAGGGACTCCCGCTGTGCACTTC	CASSLGTPAVHF	TRBV11-2	NA	TRBJ2-7	NA
TGTGCCGGCCGGAGGAGCCGGGTGGGTGGCTACACCTTC	CAGRRSRVGGYTF	TRBV28	NA	TRBJ1-2	NA
TGCGCCAGCAGGGTAGGGCGAGCGGCCACCTACAATGAGCAGTTCTTC	CASRVGRAATYNEQFF	TRBV10-2	NA	TRBJ2-1	NA
TGTGCCAGCAGCGCGGGACAGGGGATCAATCAGCCCCAGCATTTT	CASSAGQGINQPQHF	TRBV6-5	NA	TRBJ1-5	TRBD1
TGTGCCAGCAGCTCCGTCCCGGGAGGCGTATCACCCCTCCACTTT	CASSSVPGGVSPLHF	TRBV7-9	NA	TRBJ1-6	NA
TGTGCCTGGGACGGGGGAAACACCATATATTTT	CAWDGGNTIYF	TRBV30	NA	TRBJ1-3	NA
TGCGCCAGCAGCCAGCCCACAGGCCCTCTCCTCAATGAGCAGTTCTTC	CASSQPTGPLLNEQFF	TRBV4-1	NA	TRBJ2-1	NA
TGTGCCAGTAGTCCCGTGGAGACAGATACGCAGTATTTT	CASSPVETDTQYF	TRBV19	NA	TRBJ2-3	NA
TGTGCCAGCAGTGCCGCTAGCGGGGCCTCCTACAATGAGCAGTTCTTC	CASSAASGASYNEQFF	TRBV6-6	once	TRBJ2-1	TRBD2
TGCGCCAGCAGCCAAGATTGGGGGGGCGCGTTTGAGACCCAGTACTTC	CASSQDWGGAFETQYF	TRBV4-3	NA	TRBJ2-5	NA